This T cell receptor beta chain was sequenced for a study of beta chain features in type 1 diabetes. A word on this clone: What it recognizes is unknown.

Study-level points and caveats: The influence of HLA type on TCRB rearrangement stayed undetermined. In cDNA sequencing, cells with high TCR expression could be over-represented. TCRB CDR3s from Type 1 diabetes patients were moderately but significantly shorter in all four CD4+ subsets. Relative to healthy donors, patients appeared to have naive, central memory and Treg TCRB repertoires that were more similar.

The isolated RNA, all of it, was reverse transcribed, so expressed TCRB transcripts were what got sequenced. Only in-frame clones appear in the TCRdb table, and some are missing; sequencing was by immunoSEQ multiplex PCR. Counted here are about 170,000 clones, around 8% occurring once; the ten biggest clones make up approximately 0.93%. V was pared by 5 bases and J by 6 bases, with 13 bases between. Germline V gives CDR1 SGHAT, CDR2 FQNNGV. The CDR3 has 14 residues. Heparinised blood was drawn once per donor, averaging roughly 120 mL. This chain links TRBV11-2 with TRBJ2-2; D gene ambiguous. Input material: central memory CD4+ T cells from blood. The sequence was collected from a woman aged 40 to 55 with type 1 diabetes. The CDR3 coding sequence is TGTGCCAGCAGCCGAGACTCGAGTCCCGGGGAGCTGTTTTTT. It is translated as CASSRDSSPGELFF.